This T cell receptor beta chain is from a study of control samples from healthy donors and cancer patients. Clones were read by immunoSEQ multiplex PCR, and TCRdb kept only the in-frame ones, dropping some. The data show about 180,000 clones, under 95% seen once. The CDR3 contains 13 residues. V was shortened by 2 bases and J by 2 bases, with 6 bases between the two germline ends. The genes are TRBV12-3 or TRBV12-4 and TRBJ1-2; no reliable D call. The sequencing input was blood. The clonotype comes from a woman aged 18-29 years in good health. For the CDR3, the DNA is TGTGCCAGCAGTTTATTGAGAAACTATGGCTACACCTTC. Its translation is CASSLLRNYGYTF.